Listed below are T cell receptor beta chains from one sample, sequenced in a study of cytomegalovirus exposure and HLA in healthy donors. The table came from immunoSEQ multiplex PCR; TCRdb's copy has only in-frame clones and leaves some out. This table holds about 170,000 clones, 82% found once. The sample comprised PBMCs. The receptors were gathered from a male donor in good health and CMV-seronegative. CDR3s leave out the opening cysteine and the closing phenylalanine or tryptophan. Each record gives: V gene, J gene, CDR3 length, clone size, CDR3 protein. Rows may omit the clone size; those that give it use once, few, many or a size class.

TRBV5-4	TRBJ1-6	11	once	ASSPDGGASLH
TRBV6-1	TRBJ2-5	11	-	ASSEGTRETQY
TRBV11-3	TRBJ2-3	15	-	ASSLGLRTSSADTQY
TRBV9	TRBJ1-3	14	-	ASSVAGGGLPDTIY
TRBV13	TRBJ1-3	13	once	ASSLKTGSGNTIY
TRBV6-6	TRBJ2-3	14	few	ASSYRGGLGTDTQY
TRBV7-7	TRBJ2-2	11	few	ASSHTNTGELF
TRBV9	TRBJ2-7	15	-	ASSVAWTSGKTYEQY
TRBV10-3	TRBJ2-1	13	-	AISPGQGIYNEQF
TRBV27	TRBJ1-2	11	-	ASSLRTGVGYT
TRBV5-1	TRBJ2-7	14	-	ASSLEPSGIGHEQY
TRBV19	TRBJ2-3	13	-	ASSIFSGGTDTQY
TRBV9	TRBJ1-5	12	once	ASSVGGGFQPQH
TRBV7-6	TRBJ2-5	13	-	ASSLAPGRQETQY
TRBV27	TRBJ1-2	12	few	ASSPSGVSYGYT
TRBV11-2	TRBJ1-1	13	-	ASSLGGARNTEAF
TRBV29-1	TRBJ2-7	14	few	SVVRAGGAYPHEQY
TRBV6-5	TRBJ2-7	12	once	ASSYLGGSYEQY
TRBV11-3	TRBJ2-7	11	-	ASSLSRGGEQY
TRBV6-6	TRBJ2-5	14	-	ASRGERTGGMGEQY
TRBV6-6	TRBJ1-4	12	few	ASTFIRGSEKLF
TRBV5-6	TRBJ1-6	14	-	ASSLGGPSGQSALH
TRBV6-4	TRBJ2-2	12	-	AYSLRGGTGELF
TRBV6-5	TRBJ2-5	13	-	ASRTLGQFGETQY